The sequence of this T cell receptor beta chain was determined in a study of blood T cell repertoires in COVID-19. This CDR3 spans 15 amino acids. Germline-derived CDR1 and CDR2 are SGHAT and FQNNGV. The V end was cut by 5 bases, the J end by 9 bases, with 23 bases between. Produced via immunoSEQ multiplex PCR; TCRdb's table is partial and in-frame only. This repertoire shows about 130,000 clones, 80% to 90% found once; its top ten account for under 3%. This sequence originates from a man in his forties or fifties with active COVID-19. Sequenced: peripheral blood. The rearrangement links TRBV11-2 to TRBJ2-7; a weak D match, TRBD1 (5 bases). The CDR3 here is CASSPAGRAFERQYF. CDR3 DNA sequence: TGTGCCAGCAGCCCCGCAGGCAGGGCGTTTGAAAGGCAGTACTTC. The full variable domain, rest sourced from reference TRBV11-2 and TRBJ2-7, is EAGVAQSPRYKIIEKRQSVAFWCNPISGHATLYWYQQILGQGPKLLIQFQNNGVVDDSQLPKDRFSAERLKGVDSTLKIQPAKLEDSAVYLCASSPAGRAFERQYFGPGTRLTVT.